This T cell receptor (beta chain) came from a study of identical twins. General study points: The more abundant beta clonotypes in cord blood had fewer insertions, and memory repertoires did not show this. Conclusions rested on cross-sectional statistics rather than following the same donors. Models underestimated TCR alpha sharing (out-of-frame) in monozygotic twins.

As regards this clonotype: Its antigen is unidentified.

Trimming at V came to 4 bases and at J to 3 bases, leaving 6 bases not matched to a gene. The CDR3 runs to 15 residues. In germline, CDR1 is SGHRS, CDR2 YFSETQ. TCRdb re-called the 5' RACE reads through MiXCR, storing one row per CDR3 protein. The table shows about 730,000 distinct CDR3 sequences, with over 20% occurring only once. The data were also submitted as part of a second study, on T cells expressing NK-cell markers.

The receptor comes from a woman aged 18-35 years in good health. Sequences were obtained from PBMCs. The genes are TRBV5-1 and TRBJ2-3, with 9 bases identical to TRBD2. CDR3 DNA sequence: TGCGCCAGCAGCGATCCGGGACTAGCAACAGATACGCAGTATTTT. This sequence encodes CASSDPGLATDTQYF.